A single sample is the source of the 18 T cell receptor beta chains below, sequenced in a study of blood T cell dynamics during melanoma immunotherapy. Time point: week 3, after first cycle of checkpoint inhibitor. Measured with immunoSEQ multiplex PCR; TCRdb has only the in-frame clones, and not every one. The sample has approximately 9,600 clones; roughly 85% are singletons. Sequences were derived from blood, sampled from a patient treated with checkpoint blockade. The receptor set was obtained from a human donor with melanoma.

The J gene is TRBJ2-4, the V gene TRBV7-8; D is perhaps TRBD1 or TRBD2 (5 bases each). The length of the CDR3 is 18 residues. V was clipped by 1 base and J by 5 bases, with 21 bases between them. Germline V gives CDR1 SGHVS, CDR2 FQNEAQ. The CDR3 here is CASSLDRLRETEENIQYF. CDR3 coding DNA: TGTGCCAGCAGCTTAGACAGGTTGAGGGAGACAGAGGAAAACATTCAGTACTTC.

The V call is TRBV11-2, the J call TRBJ1-5; 7 bases are a match to TRBD1. The CDR3 is 16 residues long. Germline lookup yields CDR1 SGHAT and CDR2 FQNNGV. V shed 5 bases and J 0 bases; nucleotides not matched to a gene: 7. The CDR3, as DNA: TGTGCCAGCAGCCCCGGGACAGCTTATAGCAATCAGCCCCAGCATTTT. It codes for CASSPGTAYSNQPQHF.

This chain links TRBV2 with TRBJ2-5; no clear D. Germline CDR1 reads SNHLY; CDR2 reads FYNNEI. Trimming stripped 4 bases from V and 3 bases from J, with 3 bases between. CDR3 length equals 11 residues. The CDR3 is CASSGEETQYF. The CDR3 nucleotides are TGTGCCAGCAGTGGTGAAGAGACCCAGTACTTC.

The J gene is TRBJ2-6, the V gene TRBV4-2; D not resolved. CDR1 and CDR2 from the germline V gene are LGHNA and YNFKEQ. This CDR3 region has 16 residues. Between the trimmed V and J ends, which lost 0 bases and 0 bases, there was a span of 6 bases. This CDR3 reads CASSQEQSSGANVLTF. The DNA for the CDR3 is TGTGCCAGCAGCCAAGAGCAGTCCTCTGGGGCCAACGTCCTGACTTTC.

V gene TRBV29-1 combines with J gene TRBJ1-3, with 7 positions matching TRBD1. The CDR3 length is 14 residues. J was trimmed by 1 base and V by 4 bases; bases with no gene match: 4. The V gene's germline CDR1 is SQVTM and CDR2 ANQGSEA. The CDR3 is CSVAKGASGNTIYF. In nucleotides, the CDR3 is TGCAGCGTTGCTAAGGGGGCGTCTGGAAACACCATATATTTT.

The V gene is TRBV5-1, the J gene TRBJ1-2; D might be TRBD1 (6 bases). Germline lookup yields CDR1 SGHRS and CDR2 YFSETQ. Trimming stripped 0 bases from V and 8 bases from J, with 20 bases between. The CDR3 totals 16 residues. CDR3 loop: CASSLGFTGGAYGYTF. The CDR3 nucleotides read TGCGCCAGCAGCTTGGGGTTCACGGGGGGCGCTTACGGCTACACCTTC.

The chain has TRBV30 and TRBJ2-1; 9 bases align to TRBD2. This CDR3 is built from 12 residues. Germline V gives CDR1 GTSNPN, CDR2 SVGIG (reference sequence). V gave up 4 bases and J gave up 10 bases; unmatched junction bases: 5. As DNA, the CDR3 is TGTGCCTGGACTTGGCGGGGGGGCGAGCAGTTCTTC. It codes for CAWTWRGGEQFF.

This chain links TRBV7-2 with TRBJ2-5; D is tentatively TRBD1 or TRBD2 (6 bases each). V was clipped by 5 bases and J by 5 bases, with 18 bases between them. Germline V gene lookup returns CDR1 SGHTA and CDR2 FQGNSA. This CDR3 is built from 15 residues. CDR3 residues: CASSGYGGRGETQYF. The CDR3 DNA reads as TGTGCCAGCAGCGGGTACGGGGGCCGAGGGGAGACCCAGTACTTC.

The CDR3 sequence is CASSPIGTYQETQYF. For the CDR3, the DNA is TGTGCCAGCAGTCCTATCGGGACATACCAAGAGACCCAGTACTTC. This rearrangement joins TRBV7-9 to TRBJ2-5, with D perhaps matching TRBD1 (6 bases). Per germline, CDR1 SEHNR and CDR2 FQNEAQ (reference sequence). The CDR3 runs 15 residues. V gave up 6 bases and J gave up 0 bases, with 14 bases separating them.

Here the CDR3 reads CAWRGGQGAWETQYF. As DNA, the CDR3 is TGTGCCTGGAGGGGGGGACAGGGGGCTTGGGAGACCCAGTACTTC. V and J are TRBV30 and TRBJ2-5, with 12 bases matching TRBD1. J was trimmed by 5 bases and V by 3 bases; bases with no gene match: 7. Germline loops: CDR1 GTSNPN, CDR2 SVGIG (reference sequence). The CDR3 covers 15 residues.

V gene TRBV19 combines with J gene TRBJ2-1; 8 nucleotides align to TRBD2. With 6 bases clipped from V and 3 bases from J, the junction kept 7 bases outside the gene matches. The CDR3 contains 15 residues. CDR1 is LNHDA and CDR2 is SQIVND in the germline V gene (reference sequence). The CDR3, as DNA: TGTGCCAGTAGCAACCAGCGGGGGAGCTACAATGAGCAGTTCTTC. This encodes CASSNQRGSYNEQFF.

The chain has TRBV6-5 and TRBJ1-2; 7 bases fit TRBD1. V shed 7 bases and J 4 bases; nucleotides not matched to a gene: 6. Germline V gives CDR1 MNHEY, CDR2 SVGAGI. The CDR3 contains 13 residues. The CDR3: CASTRDSFYGYTF. Written as DNA, the CDR3 is TGTGCCAGCACCAGGGACAGCTTCTATGGCTACACCTTC.

The rearrangement joins TRBV28 to TRBJ1-2, with 9 bases aligning to TRBD1. CDR3 length: 14 residues. CDR1 is MDHEN, CDR2 SYDVKM, per germline. V shed 5 bases and J 2 bases; nucleotides not matched to a gene: 3. The CDR3 nucleotides read TGTGCCAGCAGTACAGGGGGCGACAACTATGGCTACACCTTC. Protein sequence: CASSTGGDNYGYTF.

This rearrangement joins TRBV11-2 to TRBJ2-5; D possibly matches TRBD1 or TRBD2 (5 bases each). Trimming stripped 1 base from V and 1 base from J, with 10 bases between. This CDR3 contains 15 residues. Germline CDR1 and CDR2: SGHAT and FQNNGV. The CDR3 DNA reads TGTGCCAGCAGCTTAGGGGGGAATACCCAAGAGACCCAGTACTTC. This encodes CASSLGGNTQETQYF.

The rearrangement joins TRBV7-2 to TRBJ2-3; D is perhaps TRBD1 or TRBD2 (6 bases each). Trimming left V 8 bases short and J 1 base short, with 13 bases between. Germline V gene data show CDR1 as SGHTA and CDR2 as FQGNSA. CDR3 length equals 14 residues. The CDR3 DNA reads TGTGCCAGCCAATCGGGGGCGGGCACAGATACGCAGTATTTT. Protein: CASQSGAGTDTQYF. The full variable domain, completed using reference TRBV7-2 and TRBJ2-3, is GAGVSQSPSNKVTEKGKDVELRCDPISGHTALYWYRQSLGQGLEFLIYFQGNSAPDKSGLPSDRFSAERTGGSVSTLTIQRTQQEDSAVYLCASQSGAGTDTQYFGPGTRLTVL.

V is TRBV2 and J is TRBJ2-7; TRBD1 aligns across 8 bases. Per the germline V gene, CDR1 is SNHLY and CDR2 is FYNNEI. The CDR3 covers 15 residues. Trimming cost V 4 bases and J 2 bases; bases outside gene matches: 7. The CDR3 region has the DNA TGTGCCAGCAGTGCCAGGACAGGGTCGACCTACGAGCAGTACTTC. The encoded protein is CASSARTGSTYEQYF. Together with reference TRBV2 and TRBJ2-7, the CDR3 gives the full variable domain: EPEVTQTPSHQVTQMGQEVILRCVPISNHLYFYWYRQILGQKVEFLVSFYNNEISEKSEIFDDQFSVERPDGSNFTLKIRSTKLEDSAMYFCASSARTGSTYEQYFGPGTRLTVT.

CDR3 nucleotide sequence: TGTGCCAGTACTACGGGACAGATAAACACTGAAGCTTTCTTT. Amino acids: CASTTGQINTEAFF. The gene calls are TRBV19 and TRBJ1-1, with 7 nucleotides matching TRBD1. The CDR3 loop spans 14 amino acids. The V gene's germline CDR1 is LNHDA and CDR2 SQIVND (reference sequence). After removal of 7 bases from V and 2 bases from J, the junction contained 7 bases not matched to a gene. Supplemented by reference TRBV19 and TRBJ1-1, the full variable domain reads DGGITQSPKYLFRKEGQNVTLSCEQNLNHDAMYWYRQDPGQGLRLIYYSQIVNDFQKGDIAEGYSVSREKKESFPLTVTSAQKNPTAFYLCASTTGQINTEAFFGQGTRLTVV.

The chain joins TRBV27 to TRBJ1-5; 7 bases agree with TRBD1. This CDR3 has 14 residues. The V gene's germline CDR1 is MNHEY and CDR2 SMNVEV (reference sequence). V trimming: 7 bases; J trimming: 1 base; junction bases outside the gene matches: 4. This CDR3 reads CASNPTGSNQPQHF. As DNA, the CDR3 is TGTGCCAGCAATCCGACAGGGAGCAATCAGCCCCAGCATTTT.